This TCR beta chain was recovered during a study of blood T cell repertoires in COVID-19. Study summary: Samples of COVID-19 (acute and convalescent) were obtained from the United States, Italy and Spain. Nucleic acid was either cDNA or gDNA, and it came from T cells, B-cell-depleted T cells, or PBMCs.

Study processing details: How many nucleated cells were present was estimated from reference gene primer amplification. Clones were read by immunoSEQ multiplex PCR, and TCRdb kept only the in-frame ones, dropping some. From that table come the V and J calls and clone size; the DNA was used to work out D and trimming. The table records just over 650,000 clones, 85% to 90% of them present only once. This clone was seen a handful of times. This TCR was sampled from a woman in her late teens or twenties with acute or convalescent COVID-19. The sample was peripheral blood.

CDR3 sequence reads: CASSNRATYEQYF. The CDR3 coding sequence is TGTGCCAGCAGTAACAGAGCAACATACGAGCAGTACTTC. The chain uses TRBV6-5 and TRBJ2-7; D is undetermined. The V gene's germline CDR1 is MNHEY and CDR2 SVGAGI. V shed 5 bases and J shed 4 bases, with 12 bases lying between them. CDR3 length equals 13 residues.